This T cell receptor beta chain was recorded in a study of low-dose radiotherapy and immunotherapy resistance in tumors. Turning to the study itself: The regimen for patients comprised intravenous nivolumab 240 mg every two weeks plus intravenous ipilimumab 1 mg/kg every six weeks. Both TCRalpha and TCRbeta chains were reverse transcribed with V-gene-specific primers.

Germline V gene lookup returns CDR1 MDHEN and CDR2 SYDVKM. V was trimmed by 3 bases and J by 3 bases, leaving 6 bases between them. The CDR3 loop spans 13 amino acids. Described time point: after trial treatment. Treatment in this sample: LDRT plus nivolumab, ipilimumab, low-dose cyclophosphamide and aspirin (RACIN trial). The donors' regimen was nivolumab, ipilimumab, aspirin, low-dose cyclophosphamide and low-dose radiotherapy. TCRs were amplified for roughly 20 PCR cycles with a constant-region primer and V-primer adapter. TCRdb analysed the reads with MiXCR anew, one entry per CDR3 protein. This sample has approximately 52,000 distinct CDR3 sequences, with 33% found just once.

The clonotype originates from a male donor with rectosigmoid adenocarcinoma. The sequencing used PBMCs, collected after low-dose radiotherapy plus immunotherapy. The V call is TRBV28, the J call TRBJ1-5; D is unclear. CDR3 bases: TGTGCCAGCAGTTTCGATGCCAATCAGCCCCAGCATTTT. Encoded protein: CASSFDANQPQHF.